This T cell receptor beta chain was identified in a study of blood T cell repertoires in COVID-19. The wider study: The analysed material was cDNA or gDNA that came from T cells, B-cell-depleted T cells, or PBMCs.

Trimming took off 6 bases at V and 2 bases at J, with 17 bases between the two ends. The CDR3 sequence is 14 residues long. Germline CDR1 and CDR2: GTSNPN and SVGIG (reference sequence). Assay used: immunoSEQ multiplex PCR; TCRdb lists only in-frame clones, some missing. The sample carries about 180,000 clones, approximately 90% recorded once. Sequenced: peripheral blood. The chain is built from TRBV30 and TRBJ2-7; D may be TRBD1 (6 bases). The sequence came from a woman aged 25-40 years with acute or convalescent COVID-19. The CDR3 region is CACNTQGEAYEQYF. The CDR3 coding sequence is TGTGCCTGCAACACACAGGGTGAGGCCTACGAGCAGTACTTC.